The clone carrying this TCR beta chain has only one observation. Its antigen remains unidentified. This sample stems from a study of blood T cells in healthy people across ages. Findings and caveats of the study: Expanded clonotype changes were possibly confounded by unknown donor CMV status.

A sample-barcoded 5' primer and a J-beta primer mix were used in a second PCR of roughly 6 to 11 cycles. TCRdb reanalysed the 5' RACE reads using MiXCR and keeps one entry per CDR3 protein. Of more than 700,000 distinct CDR3 sequences listed, about 48% are singletons. Germline V gives CDR1 SGHTA, CDR2 FQGNSA. The CDR3 length is 14 residues. With 4 bases clipped from V and 3 bases from J, the junction kept 6 bases outside the gene matches. The source material was blood. The rearrangement uses TRBV7-2 and TRBJ2-7; 7 bases line up with TRBD1. The TCR originated in an elderly man in good health. CDR3 amino acids: CASSSGQAYYEQYF. The CDR3, as DNA: TGTGCCAGCAGCTCAGGACAGGCCTACTACGAGCAGTACTTC.